This T cell receptor beta chain stems from a study of Graves' ophthalmopathy and Graves' hyperthyroidism. Study-wide results and limits: Ophthalmopathy progression was predicted by the model at 70.59% sensitivity and less than 80% specificity.

This CDR3 is built from 14 residues. Trimming shortened V by 6 bases and J by 7 bases, and 18 bases separated the two germline ends. Amplified TCR beta CDR3 regions were obtained using RNA transcripts as template. First-round RT-PCR relied on HTBI primers, and a second-round multiplex PCR came next. TCRdb passed the multiplex PCR reads through MiXCR, listing each CDR3 protein once. The sample shows hundreds of thousands of distinct CDR3 sequences, just over 15% of them seen only once. At least ten counts were recorded for this clonotype. Its antigen is not identified. This chain links TRBV12-3 or TRBV12-4 with TRBJ1-2; D is possibly TRBD1 (5 bases). The receptor was derived from a woman aged 18 to 35 with stable Graves' hyperthyroidism. The source material was peripheral blood. The CDR3 loop reads CASRGVFAEVGYTF. The CDR3 bases are TGTGCCAGCAGAGGGGTATTCGCCGAGGTTGGCTACACCTTC.